This T cell receptor beta chain is from a study of regulatory T cells in long-lasting Graves disease. On the study more broadly: To qualify as persistent, Graves' disease required over 5 years of antithyroid drugs with positive TSH receptor antibodies. Study outcomes and limitations: It was in persistent disease that TRBV28, TRBJ1-2 and TRBJ2-5 were favored. New patients shared approximately 1,000 public clonotypes, and persistent patients shared more, with a few thousand.

Through Arm-PCR of CDR3 regions and iRepertoire HTBI primers, TCR beta libraries were built. TCRdb re-analysed the multiplex PCR reads in MiXCR, keeping a single row per CDR3 protein. The table has hundreds of thousands of distinct CDR3 sequences, about 22% seen once. This clonotype has at least ten counts. Its antigen is still unknown. Trimming stripped 3 bases from V and 4 bases from J, with 15 bases between. Germline CDR1 MNHEY, CDR2 SVGAGI. This CDR3 region has 15 residues. Time point noted: persistent/refractory GD, antithyroid drugs over 5 years with positive TRAb. RNA isolated from PBMCs was used to make the TCR library. Patient provenance is recorded as an endocrinology department in Xi'an, China.

The receptor was isolated from a female donor with Graves disease. This specimen consisted of peripheral blood mononuclear cells (PBMCs), obtained when the disease was refractory, from a patient treated with antithyroid drugs. The V call is TRBV6-5, the J call TRBJ2-5; D might be TRBD2 (5 bases). CDR3 amino acids: CASSYRAEARETQYF. The CDR3 DNA follows: TGTGCCAGCAGTTATCGAGCGGAGGCCCGAGAGACCCAGTACTTC.